The clone carrying this TCR beta chain showed up just a few times. Its antigen is unknown. These data come from a study of STAT5B mutations in CD4+ large granular lymphocyte leukemia. Study summary: Among healthy donors, a particular HLA allele went with more CDR3 'QG' motifs.

Findings and caveats of the study: TRBV06-family usage was enriched in top patient clones (8/27) versus controls (2/35).

This was a survey-level run. Original processing notes: Lowest detectable productive clonotype frequency was 2.59 x 10-5. Only in-frame clones appear in the TCRdb table, and some are missing; sequencing was by immunoSEQ multiplex PCR. Clone size and V and J calls were adopted from that table, with D and trimming inferred from the DNA. Here the sample spans tens of thousands of clones, 70% to 90% being singletons. Deletions cut 0 bases from V and 7 bases from J, with 13 bases between. Germline V CDR1 and CDR2: SQVTM, ANQGSEA. The CDR3 consists of 13 residues. The sample was CD4+ T cells from blood buffy coats. The TCR originated in a human donor in good health. V usage is TRBV29-1 and J usage is TRBJ2-7, with D hard to call. The CDR3 DNA is TGCAGCGTTGAAGATTCGAACGGCTTGGAGCAGTACTTC. Translation: CSVEDSNGLEQYF.